This T cell receptor (beta chain) was sequenced in a study of PD-1 blockade in classical Hodgkin lymphoma. Study-level points and caveats: Newly diagnosed patients reportedly trailed healthy donors in baseline TCR diversity. No one has yet defined what causes the repertoire differences, which may be disease activity or prior therapy.

With regard to this clone: The antigen is not known.

Time point of the sample: newly diagnosed, previously untreated cHL patient sample. Newly diagnosed, untreated classical Hodgkin lymphoma PBMCs provided comparison. The CDR3 totals 13 residues. Looked up from germline, CDR1 is SNHLY and CDR2 is FYNNEI. Trimming shortened V by 3 bases and J by 2 bases, and 7 bases separated the two germline ends. Assay used: immunoSEQ multiplex PCR; TCRdb lists only in-frame clones, some missing. This table holds under 80,000 clones, over 85% found once. The rearrangement links TRBV2 to TRBJ1-2; D call uncertain. This TCR was sampled from a human donor with classical Hodgkin lymphoma. Sample: peripheral blood mononuclear cells (PBMCs). CDR3 in amino acids: CASSDDGNYGYTF. CDR3 DNA: TGTGCCAGCAGTGATGACGGGAACTATGGCTACACCTTC.